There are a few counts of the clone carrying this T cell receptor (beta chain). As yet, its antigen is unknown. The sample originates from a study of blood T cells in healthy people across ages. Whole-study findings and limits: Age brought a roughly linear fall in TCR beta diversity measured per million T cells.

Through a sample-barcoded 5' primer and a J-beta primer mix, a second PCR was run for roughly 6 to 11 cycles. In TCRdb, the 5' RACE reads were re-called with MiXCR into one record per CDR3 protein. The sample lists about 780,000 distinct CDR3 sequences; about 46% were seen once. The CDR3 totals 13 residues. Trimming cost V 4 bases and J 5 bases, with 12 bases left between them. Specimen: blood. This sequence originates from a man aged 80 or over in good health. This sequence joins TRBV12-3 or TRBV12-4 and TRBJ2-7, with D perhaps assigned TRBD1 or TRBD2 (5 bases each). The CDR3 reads CASSSGPPNEQYF. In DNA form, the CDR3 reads TGTGCCAGCAGTTCGGGACCCCCCAACGAGCAGTACTTC.